This TCR beta chain was found in a study of blood T cell repertoires in COVID-19. Trimming stripped 6 bases from V and 1 base from J, with 6 bases between. The CDR3 is 12 residues long. CDR1 is MDHEN, CDR2 SYDVKM, per germline. This clone was recorded only once. Some clones are missing from TCRdb's copy, which holds only in-frame ones; the method was immunoSEQ multiplex PCR. The repertoire holds under 250,000 clones, with 70% to 90% as singletons. The material sequenced was peripheral blood. The TCR was taken from a woman in her sixties with active or convalescent COVID-19. V usage is TRBV28 and J usage is TRBJ1-1; the D is unclear. The CDR3, as DNA: TGTGCCAGCAGCCGGGGGAACACTGAAGCTTTCTTT. This codes for CASSRGNTEAFF.